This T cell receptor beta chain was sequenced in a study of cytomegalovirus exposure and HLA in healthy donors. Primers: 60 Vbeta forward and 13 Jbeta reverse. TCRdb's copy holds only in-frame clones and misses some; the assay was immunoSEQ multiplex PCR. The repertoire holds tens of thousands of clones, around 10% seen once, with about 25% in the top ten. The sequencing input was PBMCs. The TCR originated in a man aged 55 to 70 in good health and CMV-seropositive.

The DNA for the CDR3 is TGTGCCTTGGACAGGGGGCGGATAGGCAACATTCAGTACTTC. Translated, it gives CALDRGRIGNIQYF. The chain has TRBV30 and TRBJ2-4; 11 bases map to TRBD1. Germline V lookup: CDR1 GTSNPN, CDR2 SVGIG (reference sequence). This CDR3 spans 14 amino acids. V gave up 7 bases and J gave up 7 bases; unmatched junction bases: 9. The whole variable domain, remainder taken from reference TRBV30 and TRBJ2-4, is SQTIHQWPATLVQPVGSPLSLECTVEGTSNPNLYWYRQAAGRGLQLLFYSVGIGQISSEVPQNLSASRPQDRQFILSSKKLLLSDSGFYLCALDRGRIGNIQYFGAGTRLSVL.